The rows below give T cell receptor beta chains drawn from one sample of a study of shared clonotypes between healthy human individuals. Generated by immunoSEQ multiplex PCR, the TCRdb table keeps only in-frame clones and is missing some. The sample has 2 million to 2.5 million clones, about 90% seen once. The sample taken for sequencing was naive CD4+ T cells from PBMCs. Receptors were obtained from a man aged 18 to 29 in good health. Some clones in this sample may be carry-over from other donors' samples. The CDR3 runs from the conserved cysteine through the conserved F or W. The D gene is left open where the match is weak. A clone size is listed for some rows: how often the clone was seen (once, few, many), or a class if it is expanded.

abundance	len	v_gene	d_gene	j_gene	CDR3aa	CDR3nt
-	15	TRBV5-4	TRBD2	TRBJ2-3	CASSSALTGGDTQYF	TGTGCCAGCAGCTCAGCTTTAACGGGAGGGGATACGCAGTATTTT
-	15	TRBV7-2	TRBD1	TRBJ1-5	CASSRRNRGAQPQHF	TGTGCCAGCAGCCGGAGAAACAGGGGAGCTCAGCCCCAGCATTTT
-	15	TRBV5-5	-	TRBJ2-2	CASSLPGQNTGELFF	TGTGCCAGCAGCCTTCCGGGCCAGAACACCGGGGAGCTGTTTTTT
-	15	TRBV5-1	TRBD1	TRBJ1-2	CASSFGTGPNYGYTF	TGCGCCAGCAGCTTCGGGACAGGGCCCAACTATGGCTACACCTTC
few	12	TRBV7-9	-	TRBJ1-2	CASSASGSGYTF	TGTGCCAGCAGCGCCTCGGGTTCTGGCTACACCTTC
-	15	TRBV7-3	-	TRBJ2-3	CASSLGGPLGDTQYF	TGTGCCAGCAGCTTGGGCGGGCCGTTGGGCGATACGCAGTATTTT
-	17	TRBV9	TRBD2	TRBJ2-2	CASSVVGLAGKAGELFF	TGTGCCAGCAGCGTAGTAGGCCTAGCGGGAAAGGCCGGGGAGCTGTTTTTT
-	14	TRBV5-5	-	TRBJ1-1	CASSLEQLNTEAFF	TGTGCCAGCAGCTTGGAACAATTGAACACTGAAGCTTTCTTT
-	13	TRBV4-2	-	TRBJ2-7	CASSQGAGYEQYF	TGTGCCAGCAGCCAAGGGGCAGGGTACGAGCAGTACTTC
-	16	TRBV15	-	TRBJ2-5	CATSRDYEQRQETQYF	TGTGCCACCAGCAGAGATTACGAACAGCGTCAAGAGACCCAGTACTTC